This T cell receptor (beta chain) was identified in a study of cytomegalovirus exposure and HLA in healthy donors. For the study at large: Clustering assigned 70% to 90% of the roughly 400 genotyped donors to the Caucasian-associated ancestry cluster.

The CDR3 extends over 12 amino acids. The trim removed 10 bases at V and 8 bases at J, leaving 7 bases unmatched. Germline V gene sequence: CDR1 MNHEY, CDR2 SMNVEV (reference sequence). Note on this clone: Its matching antigen is unknown.

It was with 60 Vbeta and 13 Jbeta primers that the PCR ran. This table comes from immunoSEQ multiplex PCR, and its TCRdb copy is limited to in-frame clones, with some not included. The sample holds 300,000 or so clones; roughly 81% are singletons and the top ten take about 2%. Study-wide results and limits: Analysis was carried out at a later point, and it linked a missense DCLRE1C variant to TCR beta V- and J-gene trimming. Association of fewer than 20,000 TCR beta sequences with HLA alleles was found at 0.05 false discovery rate in a later analysis. There were reportedly fewer N-insertions in an Asian-associated ancestry cluster than the roughly 700-donor mean, in a later analysis.

This chain links TRBV27 with TRBJ1-4; 7 bases are a match to TRBD1. Material: PBMCs. The TCR originated in a woman aged 35 to 49 in good health and CMV-seropositive. Here the CDR3 DNA reads TGTGCCACCTTACAGGGGCGGGAAAAACTGTTTTTT. Translating it yields CATLQGREKLFF.